Below are 19 T cell receptor beta chains sequenced from a single sample in a study of blood T cell repertoires in COVID-19. Data came from immunoSEQ multiplex PCR; TCRdb stores just in-frame clones and leaves some out. The table has 65,000 or so clones, approximately 84% seen once. The sample was peripheral blood. The receptor source for this set is a man in his fifties or sixties with active COVID-19.

The J gene is TRBJ2-5, the V gene TRBV5-1, with D perhaps matching TRBD2 (5 bases). Germline CDR1 reads SGHRS; CDR2 reads YFSETQ. The CDR3 covers 14 residues. Trimming left V 0 bases short and J 0 bases short, with 6 bases between. The CDR3 region is CASSLVGDQETQYF. The CDR3 bases are TGCGCCAGCAGCTTGGTCGGGGACCAAGAGACCCAGTACTTC. The entire variable domain, with the rest obtained from reference TRBV5-1 and TRBJ2-5, is as follows: KAGVTQTPRYLIKTRGQQVTLSCSPISGHRSVSWYQQTPGQGLQFLFEYFSETQRNKGNFPGRFSGRQFSNSRSEMNVSTLELGDSALYLCASSLVGDQETQYFGPGTRLLVL.

The chain carries TRBV6-2 or TRBV6-3 and TRBJ2-5, with a weak D call TRBD1 (6 bases). V lost 6 bases and J lost 2, with 19 bases in between. The CDR3 has 16 residues. CDR1 is MNHEY, CDR2 SVGEGT, per germline. CDR3 bases: TGTGCCAGCAGCCTGGGGGCGGAAGACTTTCAAGAGACCCAGTACTTC. Its protein product is CASSLGAEDFQETQYF.

The V gene is TRBV7-3, the J gene TRBJ2-7, with a tentative D call TRBD1 (6 bases). CDR1 is SGHTA and CDR2 is FQGTGA in the germline V gene. This CDR3 region has 13 residues. The V end lost 5 bases, the J end lost 6 bases, and 14 bases lay between the germline ends. DNA for the CDR3: TGTGCCAGCAGCATTGACAGGTCGTCCGAGCAGTACTTC. This translates into CASSIDRSSEQYF.

This chain links TRBV3-1 (or the pseudogene TRBV3-2) with TRBJ2-7; 11 nucleotides align to TRBD1. Germline V CDR1 and CDR2: LGHDT, YNNKEL (reference sequence). This CDR3 is built from 14 residues. The ends lost 3 bases at V and 5 bases at J; junction bases unmatched: 3. The DNA of the CDR3 is TGTGCCAGCAGCCAGCCGGGACAGGGGGACGAGCAGTACTTC. It specifies CASSQPGQGDEQYF.

The V and J genes are TRBV6-5 and TRBJ1-2; no clear D. Trimming removed 0 bases at V and 7 bases at J, with 15 bases between. Germline assignment: CDR1 MNHEY and CDR2 SVGAGI. The CDR3 length is 15 residues. CDR3 nucleotides: TGTGCCAGCAGTTACTCGATCTATAGCCTGAGTGGCTACACCTTC. Residues: CASSYSIYSLSGYTF.

The CDR3 DNA sequence: TGTGCCAGTAGCCCCGACAGGGACTATGGCTACACCTTC. This sequence encodes CASSPDRDYGYTF. The V gene is TRBV19, the J gene TRBJ1-2, with 7 bases lining up with TRBD1. Trimming removed 6 bases from V and 3 bases from J; junction bases left unmatched: 4. The CDR3 is 13 residues long. Germline-derived CDR1 and CDR2 are LNHDA and SQIVND (reference sequence).

This CDR3 reads CASSQEAAARDYGYTF. The CDR3 DNA sequence: TGCGCCAGCAGCCAAGAGGCAGCGGCAAGGGACTATGGCTACACCTTC. This chain joins TRBV4-3 and TRBJ1-2; no clear D gene. V was shortened by 0 bases and J by 3 bases, with 14 bases between the two germline ends. CDR3 size: 16 residues. CDR1 and CDR2 (germline): LGHNA, YSLEER.

The chain couples TRBV5-1 to TRBJ2-5; 11 bases map to TRBD2. CDR3 length: 16 amino acids. V shed 3 bases, J shed 3 bases, and the junction held 7 bases outside the gene matches. Germline V CDR1 and CDR2: SGHRS, YFSETQ. DNA of the CDR3: TGCGCCAGCAGCTCGCGATCGACTAGCGGGAAAGAGACCCAGTACTTC. Amino acids: CASSSRSTSGKETQYF.

The V gene is TRBV27, the J gene TRBJ2-4; TRBD2 might be the D (7 bases). Trimming shortened V by 5 bases and J by 0 bases, and 20 bases separated the two germline ends. Germline values: CDR1 MNHEY, CDR2 SMNVEV (reference sequence). This CDR3 comprises 18 residues. CDR3 sequence (DNA): TGTGCCAGCAGTCCTTTTAGGGGGGGTGAGCTAGCCAAAAACATTCAGTACTTC. Its translation is CASSPFRGGELAKNIQYF.

This clone appeared a single time. The rearrangement links TRBV6-1 to TRBJ1-1; D is ambiguous. Trimming removed 2 bases at V and 1 base at J, with 8 bases between. The CDR3 sequence is 14 residues long. Per germline, CDR1 MNHNS and CDR2 SASEGT. CDR3 sequence reads: CASSELFRNTEAFF. Here the CDR3 DNA reads TGTGCCAGCAGTGAATTATTCAGGAACACTGAAGCTTTCTTT.

This clone was detected only a few times. The V gene is TRBV11-1, the J gene TRBJ2-3; 8 nucleotides match TRBD2. The CDR3 sequence is 16 residues long. Germline values: CDR1 SGHAT, CDR2 FQDESV (reference sequence). The J segment lost 6 bases and the V segment lost 2 bases, leaving 10 bases of the junction unmatched. Written as DNA, the CDR3 is TGTGCCAGCAGCTTAATATCCCGGGGGGGCAGCGATACGCAGTATTTT. Its protein is CASSLISRGGSDTQYF.

This sequence joins TRBV7-6 and TRBJ2-5; TRBD2 matches 14 bases. V gave up 6 bases and J gave up 5 bases; unmatched junction bases: 8. This CDR3 has 16 residues. Germline values: CDR1 SGHVS, CDR2 FNYEAQ. In nucleotides, the CDR3 is TGTGCCAGCAGACCGAGGACTAGCGGGAGGATGGAGACCCAGTACTTC. It specifies CASRPRTSGRMETQYF.

The J gene is TRBJ2-1, the V gene TRBV5-4, with 7 bases fitting TRBD2. Germline V lookup: CDR1 SGHNT, CDR2 YYREEE (reference sequence). The CDR3 has 19 residues. J gave up 0 bases and V 0 bases, and 12 bases lay outside the gene matches. CDR3 sequence reads: CASSLGELAEISSYNEQFF. Here the CDR3 DNA reads TGTGCCAGCAGCTTGGGCGAGCTAGCGGAAATAAGCTCCTACAATGAGCAGTTCTTC.

The chain is built from TRBV9 and TRBJ1-1; TRBD1 might be the D (6 bases). The CDR3 covers 17 residues. V lost 3 bases to trimming and J lost 9 bases, with 27 bases between them. Germline V gives CDR1 SGDLS, CDR2 YYNGEE. The CDR3, as DNA: TGTGCCAGCAGCGCAAGTAGCGGGGGCGGGTCAGGAATAAAAGCTTTCTTT. Its protein product is CASSASSGGGSGIKAFF.

CDR3 sequence (DNA): TGTGCCAGCAGCCAAAGGCCTAGCGGGGGGCAAGAGACCCAGTACTTC. Protein product: CASSQRPSGGQETQYF. The gene calls are TRBV3-1 (or the pseudogene TRBV3-2) and TRBJ2-5; 11 nucleotides align to TRBD2. The V gene end was trimmed by 2 bases and the J gene end by 2 bases; junction bases not matched to a gene: 4. This CDR3 region has 16 residues. Germline V gene data show CDR1 as LGHDT and CDR2 as YNNKEL (reference sequence).

V and J are TRBV6-6 and TRBJ2-7; TRBD2 matches at 13 bases. CDR1 is MNHNY and CDR2 is SVGAGI in the germline V gene (reference sequence). The CDR3 has 16 amino acids. With 5 bases clipped from V and 2 bases from J, the junction kept 6 bases outside the gene matches. CDR3 amino acids: CASSLGTSGAPYEQYF. The CDR3 DNA reads TGTGCCAGCAGTCTCGGGACTAGCGGGGCACCCTACGAGCAGTACTTC.

The V and J genes are TRBV7-3 and TRBJ2-1; 14 bases agree with TRBD2. V lost 3 bases and J lost 6; bases outside the gene matches: 1. The germline V gene encodes CDR1 SGHTA and CDR2 FQGTGA. The CDR3 is 15 amino acids. CDR3 DNA: TGTGCCAGCAGCTTGACTAGCGGGAGGGCCAATGAGCAGTTCTTC. The encoded protein is CASSLTSGRANEQFF.

V gene TRBV4-1 combines with J gene TRBJ1-1, with D maybe TRBD1 (5 bases). This CDR3 comprises 14 residues. Germline loops: CDR1 MGHRA, CDR2 YSYEKL. The V gene lost 5 bases and the J gene lost 2 bases, with 12 bases spanning the gap. CDR3 loop: CASSVHQGNTEAFF. DNA of the CDR3: TGCGCCAGCAGCGTCCACCAGGGTAACACTGAAGCTTTCTTT.

This chain connects TRBV11-2 to TRBJ2-5; 11 bases are a match to TRBD2. CDR1 is SGHAT, CDR2 FQNNGV, per germline. This CDR3 has 15 amino acids. J gave up 5 bases and V 3 bases, and 5 bases lay outside the gene matches. CDR3 DNA: TGTGCCAGCAGCTTCCCTAGCGGGGGGCCGGAGACCCAGTACTTC. Its translation: CASSFPSGGPETQYF.